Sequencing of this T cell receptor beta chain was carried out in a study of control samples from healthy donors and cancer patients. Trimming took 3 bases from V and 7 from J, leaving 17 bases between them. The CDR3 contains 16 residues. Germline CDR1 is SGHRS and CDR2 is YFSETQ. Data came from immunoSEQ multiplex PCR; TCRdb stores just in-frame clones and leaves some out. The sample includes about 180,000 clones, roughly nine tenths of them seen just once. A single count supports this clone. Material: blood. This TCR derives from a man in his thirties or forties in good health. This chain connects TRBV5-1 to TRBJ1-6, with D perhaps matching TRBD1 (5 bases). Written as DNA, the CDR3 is TGCGCCAGCAGCTCTGGAGGGGATAGGGCGAATTCACCCCTCCACTTT. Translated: CASSSGGDRANSPLHF.